The next 7 T cell receptor beta chains were all read from a single sample in a study of CD8 T cells in Susac syndrome. Random hexamers were used to reverse transcribe the RNA input (roughly 0.5 to 1 ug). Each CDR3 protein is one row after TCRdb ran MiXCR on the immunoSEQ multiplex PCR reads. The sample yields approximately 120,000 distinct CDR3 sequences, around 94% seen once. What was sequenced was CD4+ T cells from PBMCs. The receptors originated from a human donor in good health.

The chain uses TRBV11-2 and TRBJ2-7, with D perhaps matching TRBD1 (7 bases). The germline V gene encodes CDR1 SGHAT and CDR2 FQNNGV. The CDR3 is 16 amino acids. The V end lost 2 bases, the J end lost 5 bases, and 19 bases lay between the germline ends. The chain's CDR3 is CASSLKEGAARDEQYF. The CDR3 DNA sequence: TGTGCCAGCAGCTTAAAGGAGGGGGCAGCCAGGGACGAGCAGTACTTC.

The rearrangement uses TRBV14 and TRBJ1-2; 8 nucleotides line up with TRBD1. Unmatched junction bases numbered 4, after V lost 0 bases and J lost 4 bases. This CDR3 is 15 amino acids long. CDR1 SGHDN and CDR2 FVKESK come from the germline V gene. In DNA, the CDR3 is TGTGCCAGCAGCCAAGAGCCACAGGGGGGCTATGGCTACACCTTC. Translation: CASSQEPQGGYGYTF.

This chain uses TRBV7-2 with TRBJ2-7, with 8 bases aligning to TRBD2. CDR3 size: 14 residues. Germline V gene lookup returns CDR1 SGHTA and CDR2 FQGNSA. The trim removed 3 bases at V and 4 bases at J, leaving 5 bases unmatched. In nucleotides, the CDR3 is TGTGCCAGCAGCTTCTCTAGCGGGCAGTACGAGCAGTACTTC. This encodes CASSFSSGQYEQYF.

The count of this clonotype is one. The V gene is TRBV7-9, the J gene TRBJ1-1; D might be TRBD1 (5 bases). Germline CDR1 SEHNR, CDR2 FQNEAQ (reference sequence). Trimming pared 8 bases from V and 8 bases from J, leaving 24 bases between. The CDR3 runs to 15 residues. The CDR3 region is CASLPGGGRLVEAFF. Written as DNA, the CDR3 is TGTGCCAGCCTCCCTGGGGGGGGAAGATTAGTGGAAGCTTTCTTT.

The chain has TRBV18 and TRBJ2-2, with D perhaps TRBD2 (6 bases). CDR3 length: 16 residues. Trimming shortened V by 2 bases and J by 1 base, and 11 bases separated the two germline ends. Germline CDR1 KGHSH, CDR2 LQKENI. The CDR3 sequence is CASSPRTGENTGELFF. The CDR3 DNA follows: TGTGCCAGCTCACCAAGAACGGGAGAGAACACCGGGGAGCTGTTTTTT.

V usage is TRBV18 and J usage is TRBJ2-7; no clear D. V was cut by 3 bases and J by 6 bases, with 12 bases left in between. Germline loops: CDR1 KGHSH, CDR2 LQKENI. The CDR3 is 13 amino acids. CDR3 coding DNA: TGTGCCAGCTCACCGGCCCAGGATGGCGAGCAGTACTTC. This encodes CASSPAQDGEQYF.

This sequence joins TRBV2 and TRBJ1-5; 7 bases align to TRBD1. This CDR3 has 17 residues. V lost 4 bases, J lost 1 base, and 10 bases stayed unmatched. The germline V gene has CDR1 SNHLY and CDR2 FYNNEI. The CDR3 spells CASSAGQSGMSNQPQHF. Here the CDR3 DNA reads TGTGCCAGCAGTGCGGGACAGTCGGGCATGAGCAATCAGCCCCAGCATTTT. The variable domain in full, completed from reference TRBV2 and TRBJ1-5, reads EPEVTQTPSHQVTQMGQEVILRCVPISNHLYFYWYRQILGQKVEFLVSFYNNEISEKSEIFDDQFSVERPDGSNFTLKIRSTKLEDSAMYFCASSAGQSGMSNQPQHFGDGTRLSIL.